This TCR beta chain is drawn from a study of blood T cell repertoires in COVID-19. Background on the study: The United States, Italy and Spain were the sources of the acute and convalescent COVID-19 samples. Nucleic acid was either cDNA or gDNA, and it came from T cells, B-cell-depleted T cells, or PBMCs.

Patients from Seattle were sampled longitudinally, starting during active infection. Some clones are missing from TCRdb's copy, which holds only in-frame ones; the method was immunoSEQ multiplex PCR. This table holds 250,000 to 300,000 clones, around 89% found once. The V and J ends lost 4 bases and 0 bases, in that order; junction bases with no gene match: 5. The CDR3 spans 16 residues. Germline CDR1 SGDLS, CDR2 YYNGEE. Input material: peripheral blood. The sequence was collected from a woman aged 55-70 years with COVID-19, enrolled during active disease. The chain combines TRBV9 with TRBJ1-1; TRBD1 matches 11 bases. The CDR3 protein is CASSWGQGGMNTEAFF. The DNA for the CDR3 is TGTGCCAGCAGCTGGGGACAGGGGGGCATGAACACTGAAGCTTTCTTT.